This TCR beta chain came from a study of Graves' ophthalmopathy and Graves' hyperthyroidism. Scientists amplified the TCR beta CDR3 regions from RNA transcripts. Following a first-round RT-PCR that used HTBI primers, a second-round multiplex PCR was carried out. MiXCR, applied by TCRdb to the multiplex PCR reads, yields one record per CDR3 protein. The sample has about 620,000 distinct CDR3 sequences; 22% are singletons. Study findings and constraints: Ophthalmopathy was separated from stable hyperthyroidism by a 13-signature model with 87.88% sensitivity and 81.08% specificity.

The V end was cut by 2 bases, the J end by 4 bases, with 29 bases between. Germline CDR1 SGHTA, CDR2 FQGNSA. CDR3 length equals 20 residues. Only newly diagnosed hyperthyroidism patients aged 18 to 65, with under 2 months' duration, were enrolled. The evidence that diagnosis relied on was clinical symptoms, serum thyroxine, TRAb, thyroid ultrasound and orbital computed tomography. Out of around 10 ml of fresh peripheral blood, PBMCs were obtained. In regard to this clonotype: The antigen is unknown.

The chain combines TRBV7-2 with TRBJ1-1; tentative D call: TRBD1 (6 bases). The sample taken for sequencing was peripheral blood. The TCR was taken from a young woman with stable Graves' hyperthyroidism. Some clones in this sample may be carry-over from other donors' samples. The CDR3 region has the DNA TGTGCCAGCAGCTTACCCCGTCGCAAATCGGTACAGGGTGAGGGCACTGAAGCTTTCTTT. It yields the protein CASSLPRRKSVQGEGTEAFF.